These 9 T cell receptor beta chains originate from one sample sequenced in a study of T cell responses to AZD1222 COVID-19 vaccine. Using immunoSEQ multiplex PCR, the repertoire was profiled, and TCRdb retains in-frame clones only, with some absent. The sample carries 150,000 or so clones, over 90% recorded once. Material: peripheral blood, obtained on day 0 of AZD1222 vaccination. The receptors were gathered from an adult in good health.

This chain uses TRBV20-1 with TRBJ2-3; no definite D call. The V gene lost 3 bases and the J gene lost 6 bases, with 7 bases spanning the gap. The CDR3 consists of 11 residues. Germline lookup yields CDR1 DFQATT and CDR2 SNEGSKA (reference sequence). CDR3 residues: CSASPLDTQYF. CDR3 nucleotides: TGCAGTGCTAGCCCCCTTGATACGCAGTATTTT.

The chain uses TRBV2 and TRBJ2-2, with D hard to call. This CDR3 comprises 11 residues. The V end lost 6 bases, the J end lost 4 bases, and 3 bases lay between the germline ends. The V gene's germline CDR1 is SNHLY and CDR2 FYNNEI. DNA of the CDR3: TGTGCCAGCAGGGTCACCGGGGAGCTGTTTTTT. It translates to CASRVTGELFF.

The CDR3 nucleotides read TGTGCCAGCTCACCAAGGGACAGGGGGCCCTACAATGAGCAGTTCTTC. Translated, it gives CASSPRDRGPYNEQFF. This sequence joins TRBV18 and TRBJ2-1; 12 positions match TRBD1. Germline lookup yields CDR1 KGHSH and CDR2 LQKENI. The CDR3 contains 16 residues. Unmatched junction bases numbered 1, after V lost 2 bases and J lost 2 bases.

J is TRBJ1-4 and V is TRBV19, with D perhaps matching TRBD1 (5 bases). CDR1 and CDR2 (germline): LNHDA, SQIVND (reference sequence). V was pared by 6 bases and J by 7 bases, with 9 bases between. The CDR3 extends over 12 amino acids. CDR3 sequence: CASRGVREKLFF. The CDR3 nucleotides read TGTGCCAGTAGAGGGGTACGTGAAAAACTGTTTTTT. The full variable domain, with the rest looked up from reference TRBV19 and TRBJ1-4, is DGGITQSPKYLFRKEGQNVTLSCEQNLNHDAMYWYRQDPGQGLRLIYYSQIVNDFQKGDIAEGYSVSREKKESFPLTVTSAQKNPTAFYLCASRGVREKLFFGSGTQLSVL.

The gene calls are TRBV19 and TRBJ1-5; a weak D match, TRBD1 (6 bases). CDR1 LNHDA and CDR2 SQIVND come from the germline V gene (reference sequence). V lost 4 bases and J lost 6, with 16 bases in between. The CDR3 runs 15 residues. This chain's CDR3 is CASSTPGAGGQPQHF. The CDR3 bases are TGTGCCAGTAGTACTCCGGGGGCGGGGGGTCAGCCCCAGCATTTT.

This rearrangement joins TRBV2 to TRBJ1-2; unclear D gene. Germline-derived CDR1 and CDR2 are SNHLY and FYNNEI. The V gene lost 7 bases and the J gene lost 0 bases, with 12 bases spanning the gap. The CDR3 consists of 14 residues. The CDR3 nucleotides read TGTGCCAGCAACGCAGGCGGAGCTAACTATGGCTACACCTTC. Translated, it gives CASNAGGANYGYTF.

In this sample, this clone turned up once. The CDR3 DNA follows: TGTGCCAGCTCACCCGACGGGGGGACTGGAAACACCATATATTTT. It codes for CASSPDGGTGNTIYF. The chain links TRBV18 to TRBJ1-3; D may be TRBD1 (5 bases). The CDR3 has 15 amino acids. V lost 3 bases to trimming and J lost 2 bases, with 11 bases between them. The V gene's germline CDR1 is KGHSH and CDR2 LQKENI.

The V call is TRBV12-3 or TRBV12-4, the J call TRBJ2-3; no firm D call. The V and J ends lost 8 bases and 0 bases respectively, with 9 bases between them. The CDR3 is 13 amino acids. The CDR3: CASLRSSTDTQYF. The CDR3, as DNA: TGTGCCAGCCTCAGGAGCAGCACAGATACGCAGTATTTT.

The count of this clone is one. The chain combines TRBV10-3 with TRBJ1-1, with D uncertain. The CDR3 runs to 13 residues. Trimming pared 2 bases from V and 11 bases from J, leaving 15 bases between. Germline CDR1 ENHRY, CDR2 SYGVKD. DNA of the CDR3: TGTGCCATCAGTGAGGGGAGAGAATTGGGGGCTTTCTTT. Its translation is CAISEGRELGAFF.